Shown below are 20 T cell receptor beta chains from a single sample sequenced in a study of blood T cell repertoires in COVID-19. Clones were read by immunoSEQ multiplex PCR, and TCRdb kept only the in-frame ones, dropping some. Among some 11,000 clones listed, around nine tenths were seen once. The specimen sequenced was peripheral blood. The receptors were gathered from a woman aged 70-85 years with active COVID-19.

For the CDR3, the DNA is TGTGCCAGTAGTATAGAAACCCGACAGGGACGTAATTCACCCCTCCACTTT. This translates into CASSIETRQGRNSPLHF. V gene TRBV19 combines with J gene TRBJ1-6; 7 nucleotides agree with TRBD1. This CDR3 has 17 residues. V lost 0 bases and J lost 6; bases outside the gene matches: 8. Germline V CDR1 and CDR2: LNHDA, SQIVND (reference sequence). Based on the CDR3 plus reference TRBV19 and TRBJ1-6, the full variable domain is DGGITQSPKYLFRKEGQNVTLSCEQNLNHDAMYWYRQDPGQGLRLIYYSQIVNDFQKGDIAEGYSVSREKKESFPLTVTSAQKNPTAFYLCASSIETRQGRNSPLHFGNGTRLTVT.

The V gene is TRBV28, the J gene TRBJ2-6; D gene uncertain. This CDR3 comprises 17 residues. V shed 7 bases and J shed 0 bases, with 16 bases lying between them. Germline assignment: CDR1 MDHEN and CDR2 SYDVKM. The CDR3 coding sequence is TGTGCCAGCACCCCCACCGCAGGAAACTCTGGGGCCAACGTCCTGACTTTC. As protein: CASTPTAGNSGANVLTF.

The J gene is TRBJ2-3, the V gene TRBV5-1; TRBD2 matches 11 bases. Germline-derived CDR1 and CDR2 are SGHRS and YFSETQ. CDR3 length equals 16 residues. V gave up 0 bases and J gave up 3 bases; unmatched junction bases: 3. CDR3 nucleotides: TGCGCCAGCAGCTTGGGTGCTAGCGGGAGGACAGATACGCAGTATTTT. Protein: CASSLGASGRTDTQYF.

This clone was counted between two and nine times. The chain carries TRBV12-3 or TRBV12-4 and TRBJ1-2; D is perhaps TRBD1 (6 bases). V dropped 0 bases and J dropped 8 bases, with 10 bases sitting between them. The CDR3 has 13 residues. The CDR3 bases are TGTGCCAGCAGTTTAGCGGGGGCCCGGGGCTACACCTTC. This gives the protein CASSLAGARGYTF.

V and J are TRBV7-8 and TRBJ2-7, with 11 bases matching TRBD1. The CDR3 loop spans 15 amino acids. V lost 5 bases, J lost 2 bases, and 5 bases stayed unmatched. Germline V lookup: CDR1 SGHVS, CDR2 FQNEAQ. The chain's CDR3 is CASSKGTGGPYEQYF. The CDR3 coding sequence is TGTGCCAGCAGCAAGGGGACAGGGGGTCCCTACGAGCAGTACTTC.

This chain connects TRBV21-1 to TRBJ1-4; whether TRBD1, the table's D call, matches the DNA was not checked. TRBV21-1 corresponds to a pseudogene. The CDR3 is made up of 14 amino acids. Written as DNA, the CDR3 is TGTGCCATCAAACCGGGACAGGGGTTTGAAAAACTGTTTTTT. Protein product: CAIKPGQGFEKLFF.

This chain links TRBV10-3 with TRBJ2-2; TRBD2 matches 14 bases. The germline V gene encodes CDR1 ENHRY and CDR2 SYGVKD. The CDR3 loop spans 16 amino acids. V dropped 6 bases and J dropped 6; count of bases not matched to a gene: 6. The CDR3 bases are TGTGCCATCAGCCCCGGGACTAGCGGGAGTTCCGGGGAGCTGTTTTTT. Translation: CAISPGTSGSSGELFF.

V usage is TRBV4-1 and J usage is TRBJ2-7; D gene uncertain. The CDR3 sequence is 16 residues long. From germline, CDR1 is MGHRA and CDR2 YSYEKL. The V end lost 0 bases, the J end lost 4 bases, and 16 bases lay between the germline ends. CDR3 in amino acids: CASSQDGEVVVYEQYF. As DNA, the CDR3 is TGCGCCAGCAGCCAAGACGGAGAGGTGGTGGTGTACGAGCAGTACTTC.

The V gene is TRBV19, the J gene TRBJ2-1, with a tentative D call TRBD2 (5 bases). The ends were cut back, 5 bases at V and 4 bases at J, with 12 bases in the middle. The CDR3 totals 14 residues. Germline lookup yields CDR1 LNHDA and CDR2 SQIVND (reference sequence). The CDR3 DNA follows: TGTGCCAGTAGTTTGGCTAGCCTATACAATGAGCAGTTCTTC. Residues: CASSLASLYNEQFF.

The genes are TRBV10-3 and TRBJ1-2; 9 nucleotides agree with TRBD1. J lost 8 bases, V lost 6 bases, and 10 bases had no gene match. This CDR3 has 14 amino acids. Per germline, CDR1 ENHRY and CDR2 SYGVKD. This CDR3 is CAIRTQRQGEGYTF. CDR3 nucleotide sequence: TGTGCCATCAGGACCCAGCGACAGGGGGAGGGCTACACCTTC.

This rearrangement joins TRBV28 to TRBJ1-2; a weak D match, TRBD1 (5 bases). Trimming removed 5 bases from V and 4 bases from J, with 20 bases in between. This CDR3 is 16 amino acids long. Germline V gene lookup returns CDR1 MDHEN and CDR2 SYDVKM. The CDR3 spells CASSPLSGRVAYGYTF. DNA of the CDR3: TGTGCCAGCAGTCCACTTTCGGGCAGGGTGGCCTATGGCTACACCTTC.

The chain uses TRBV12-3 or TRBV12-4 and TRBJ1-5; D not certain. The V and J ends lost 3 bases and 7 bases respectively, with 10 bases between them. This CDR3 is 13 amino acids long. The DNA for the CDR3 is TGTGCCAGCAGTTTTGATTCGGGACAGCCCCAGCATTTT. Its translation is CASSFDSGQPQHF.

The V gene is TRBV27, the J gene TRBJ2-3; D gene unclear. This CDR3 region has 13 residues. From germline, CDR1 is MNHEY and CDR2 SMNVEV (reference sequence). Between the trimmed V and J ends, which lost 3 bases and 8 bases, there was a span of 12 bases. Here the CDR3 DNA reads TGTGCCAGCAGTTTCCCAACCGGTGGTACGCAGTATTTT. It specifies CASSFPTGGTQYF.

J is TRBJ1-2 and V is TRBV5-6; D might be TRBD1 (6 bases). V lost 4 bases and J lost 7, with 14 bases in between. The CDR3 spans 13 residues. Germline values: CDR1 SGHDT, CDR2 YYEEEE. CDR3 nucleotides: TGTGCCAGCAGCCCGGGGGGGGCTGGTGGCTACACCTTC. The encoded protein is CASSPGGAGGYTF.

There are a few counts of this clone. The chain couples TRBV19 to TRBJ1-5; no firm D call. V was clipped by 1 base and J by 1 base, with 8 bases between them. Germline V lookup: CDR1 LNHDA, CDR2 SQIVND (reference sequence). The CDR3 covers 15 residues. The CDR3 nucleotides read TGTGCCAGTAGTATAGGTGGAGTGAGCAATCAGCCCCAGCATTTT. Protein product: CASSIGGVSNQPQHF.

This clone was recorded once. The J gene is TRBJ1-1, the V gene TRBV27; D is ambiguous. In germline, CDR1 is MNHEY, CDR2 SMNVEV (reference sequence). Trimming stripped 4 bases from V and 5 bases from J, with 14 bases between. The CDR3 has 14 amino acids. The chain's CDR3 is CASSSRPGWTEAFF. CDR3 nucleotide sequence: TGTGCCAGCAGTTCTCGGCCCGGGTGGACTGAAGCTTTCTTT.

The chain carries TRBV4-3 and TRBJ2-7; maybe TRBD1 (6 bases). Germline CDR1 LGHNA, CDR2 YSLEER. Trimming took 1 base from V and 2 from J, leaving 9 bases between them. The CDR3 sequence is 14 residues long. The chain's CDR3 is CASSQVRGPYEQYF. CDR3 in DNA: TGCGCCAGCAGCCAAGTCAGGGGTCCCTACGAGCAGTACTTC.

The chain links TRBV10-1 to TRBJ2-3, with unresolved D. CDR1 is WNHNN, CDR2 SYGVQD, per germline (reference sequence). Trimming took off 4 bases at V and 5 bases at J, with 4 bases between the two ends. The CDR3 spans 11 residues. CDR3: CASSARDTQYF. CDR3 nucleotides: TGCGCCAGCAGTGCGCGAGATACGCAGTATTTT.

This sequence joins TRBV14 and TRBJ2-5; no reliable D call. Germline values: CDR1 SGHDN, CDR2 FVKESK. Trimming shortened V by 3 bases and J by 0 bases, and 17 bases separated the two germline ends. The CDR3 covers 17 residues. Written as DNA, the CDR3 is TGTGCCAGCAGCCAGAAGAGCTCACTCCTGTACCAAGAGACCCAGTACTTC. As protein: CASSQKSSLLYQETQYF.

The V gene is TRBV6-2 or TRBV6-3, the J gene TRBJ1-5; TRBD1 agrees at 8 bases. The CDR3 length is 15 residues. J gave up 1 base and V 6 bases, and 5 bases lay outside the gene matches. The germline V gene has CDR1 MNHEY and CDR2 SVGEGT. CDR3 DNA: TGTGCCAGCAGCGACCGGACAGGGAGCAATCAGCCCCAGCATTTT. It yields the protein CASSDRTGSNQPQHF.